This T cell receptor (beta chain) was recovered during a study of T cells in localized non-small cell lung cancer. Study results and caveats: Sequencing covered just one tumor region, so heterogeneity cannot be ruled out.

Points on this clone: The antigen is undetermined.

TCRdb's table, derived via immunoSEQ multiplex PCR, lists solely in-frame clones and lacks some. The sample records 70,000 to 90,000 clones, about 84% being singletons. V shed 0 bases and J shed 1 base, with 6 bases lying between them. Germline V gives CDR1 GTSNPN, CDR2 SVGIG (reference sequence). This CDR3 spans 13 amino acids. The receptor was isolated from a female donor older than 55 with stage I lung adenocarcinoma. The source was peripheral blood, collected before any cancer treatment. The genes are TRBV30 and TRBJ1-1, with D uncertain. CDR3: CAWSVSKNTEAFF. CDR3 DNA: TGTGCCTGGAGTGTTTCCAAGAACACTGAAGCTTTCTTT.